These 26 T cell receptor beta chains were all obtained from the same sample, sequenced in a study of T cell responses to AZD1222 COVID-19 vaccine. The assay was immunoSEQ multiplex PCR, and TCRdb's table has in-frame clones only and misses some. The sample carries about 180,000 clones, 94% recorded once. The sequences come from peripheral blood, collected 28 days after the second AZD1222 dose. Every receptor here comes from an adult who received the AZD1222 COVID-19 vaccine.

The chain has TRBV5-6 and TRBJ1-6, with 7 bases matching TRBD1. With 3 bases clipped from V and 6 bases from J, the junction kept 6 bases outside the gene matches. Looked up from germline, CDR1 is SGHDT and CDR2 is YYEEEE. The CDR3 is 15 amino acids. For the CDR3, the DNA is TGTGCCAGCAGCTCGGGACAGCTCGTTAATTCACCCCTCCACTTT. Protein sequence: CASSSGQLVNSPLHF.

Only one count was recorded for this clone. The chain combines TRBV5-4 with TRBJ1-4; D gene unclear. The CDR3 extends over 14 amino acids. V lost 6 bases and J 3 bases, leaving 12 bases between the germline ends. The V gene's germline CDR1 is SGHNT and CDR2 YYREEE (reference sequence). This chain's CDR3 is CASTVSGANEKLFF. The CDR3 nucleotides read TGTGCCAGCACTGTTTCAGGAGCTAATGAAAAACTGTTTTTT.

This chain uses TRBV30 with TRBJ1-2, with TRBD1 matching 9 bases. Germline lookup yields CDR1 GTSNPN and CDR2 SVGIG (reference sequence). The CDR3 sequence is 12 residues long. J lost 5 bases, V lost 3 bases, and 1 base had no gene match. The DNA of the CDR3 is TGTGCCTGGAGCGGGACAGGGTATGGCTACACCTTC. Residues: CAWSGTGYGYTF.

The chain is built from TRBV27 and TRBJ2-7, with D tentatively TRBD2 (5 bases). CDR1 is MNHEY, CDR2 SMNVEV, per germline (reference sequence). CDR3 length equals 14 residues. Trimming took 1 base from V and 5 from J, leaving 12 bases between them. The CDR3 here is CASSLYGGFHEQYF. The CDR3 nucleotides read TGTGCCAGCAGTTTATACGGCGGGTTCCACGAGCAGTACTTC.

The chain combines TRBV19 with TRBJ1-2; TRBD1 matches 9 bases. Germline loops: CDR1 LNHDA, CDR2 SQIVND (reference sequence). V shed 0 bases and J 2 bases; nucleotides not matched to a gene: 4. CDR3 length: 16 amino acids. CDR3 DNA sequence: TGTGCCAGTAGTATAGATCAAGACAGGGGGAACTATGGCTACACCTTC. This sequence encodes CASSIDQDRGNYGYTF.

The rearrangement joins TRBV7-2 to TRBJ2-1, with D possibly being TRBD1 (6 bases). The V gene lost 1 base and the J gene lost 4 bases, with 8 bases spanning the gap. This CDR3 is built from 14 residues. Per the germline V gene, CDR1 is SGHTA and CDR2 is FQGNSA. The CDR3: CASSLGDTYNEQFF. The CDR3 DNA reads TGTGCCAGCAGCTTAGGGGACACTTACAATGAGCAGTTCTTC.

The chain uses TRBV27 and TRBJ1-6, with D possibly being TRBD1 (5 bases). Germline assignment: CDR1 MNHEY and CDR2 SMNVEV (reference sequence). The CDR3 runs 13 residues. With 3 bases removed from V and 6 bases from J, the gap between germline ends came to 6 bases. The DNA for the CDR3 is TGTGCCAGCAGTTTCCAGGGTAATTCACCCCTCCACTTT. This gives the protein CASSFQGNSPLHF.

V gene TRBV6-5 combines with J gene TRBJ2-4; 10 bases align to TRBD1. Germline V lookup: CDR1 MNHEY, CDR2 SVGAGI. CDR3 length: 15 residues. V was pared by 0 bases and J by 6 bases, with 2 bases of the junction left unmatched. The CDR3 loop is CASSYSGTGANIQYF. CDR3 sequence (DNA): TGTGCCAGCAGTTACTCCGGGACAGGGGCAAACATTCAGTACTTC.

This clone was recorded once. This sequence joins TRBV6-1 and TRBJ1-2; D is undetermined. V lost 2 bases, J lost 0 bases, and 10 bases lay in between. This CDR3 is 15 amino acids long. The germline CDR1 and CDR2 sequences are MNHNS and SASEGT. The CDR3 nucleotides are TGTGCCAGCAGTGAATGGGCGTATACTAACTATGGCTACACCTTC. Translation gives CASSEWAYTNYGYTF.

V gene TRBV19 combines with J gene TRBJ1-4; 9 bases agree with TRBD1. V lost 1 base to trimming and J lost 7 bases; unmatched junction nucleotides: 1. Germline CDR1 LNHDA, CDR2 SQIVND (reference sequence). CDR3 size: 14 residues. CDR3 in amino acids: CASSIGTGVEKLFF. The DNA for the CDR3 is TGTGCCAGTAGTATAGGGACAGGGGTTGAAAAACTGTTTTTT.

The rearrangement joins TRBV7-2 to TRBJ2-1; the D gene could be TRBD1 or TRBD2 (5 bases each). Trimming cost V 7 bases and J 9 bases, with 25 bases left between them. This CDR3 contains 16 residues. Germline V lookup: CDR1 SGHTA, CDR2 FQGNSA. DNA of the CDR3: TGTGCCAGCACCGTACAAGTAGGGGTCGGGGCGGGTGAGCAGTTCTTC. Its protein product is CASTVQVGVGAGEQFF. Combining the CDR3 with reference TRBV7-2 and TRBJ2-1 gives the whole variable domain GAGVSQSPSNKVTEKGKDVELRCDPISGHTALYWYRQSLGQGLEFLIYFQGNSAPDKSGLPSDRFSAERTGGSVSTLTIQRTQQEDSAVYLCASTVQVGVGAGEQFFGPGTRLTVL.

The gene calls are TRBV7-9 and TRBJ1-4; no reliable D call. The CDR3 covers 13 residues. V was trimmed by 3 bases and J by 10 bases, leaving 12 bases between them. Per the germline V gene, CDR1 is SEHNR and CDR2 is FQNEAQ (reference sequence). This chain's CDR3 is CASSFPSSGKLFF. The CDR3 DNA reads TGTGCCAGCAGCTTCCCCAGTAGCGGAAAACTGTTTTTT.

The chain recombines TRBV4-3 with TRBJ2-3, with 8 bases identical to TRBD2. J gave up 0 bases and V 0 bases, and 2 bases lay outside the gene matches. Germline lookup yields CDR1 LGHNA and CDR2 YSLEER. The CDR3 loop spans 16 amino acids. The CDR3 reads CASSQDSGASTDTQYF. The DNA for the CDR3 is TGCGCCAGCAGCCAAGATAGCGGGGCAAGCACAGATACGCAGTATTTT.

The V gene is TRBV29-1, the J gene TRBJ2-5; D is perhaps TRBD1 (6 bases). This CDR3 spans 13 amino acids. From germline, CDR1 is SQVTM and CDR2 ANQGSEA. CDR3: CSDPGQSQETQYF. The DNA for the CDR3 is TGCAGTGATCCTGGACAGAGCCAAGAGACCCAGTACTTC.

The chain links TRBV27 to TRBJ1-2; D call uncertain. The CDR3 runs to 18 residues. The ends were cut back, 5 bases at V and 3 bases at J, with 25 bases in the middle. CDR1 and CDR2 (germline): MNHEY, SMNVEV (reference sequence). The CDR3 sequence: CASSPRKRGRVVDYGYTF. The CDR3 DNA follows: TGTGCCAGCAGTCCTCGAAAAAGAGGACGGGTGGTCGACTATGGCTACACCTTC.

This clone was detected only once. This chain connects TRBV19 to TRBJ1-5, with 8 nucleotides matching TRBD1. Trimming removed 1 base from V and 7 bases from J; junction bases left unmatched: 9. This CDR3 is 16 amino acids long. Germline assignment: CDR1 LNHDA and CDR2 SQIVND (reference sequence). CDR3 protein: CASSIGTQGVGQPQHF. The CDR3 DNA is TGTGCCAGTAGTATAGGCACACAGGGGGTGGGGCAGCCCCAGCATTTT.

The V call is TRBV28, the J call TRBJ2-5, with 10 bases lining up with TRBD1. There are 14 residues in the CDR3. V dropped 3 bases and J dropped 5; count of bases not matched to a gene: 3. Germline V gene sequence: CDR1 MDHEN, CDR2 SYDVKM. DNA of the CDR3: TGTGCCAGCAGTTTTTGGGGACAGGGGGAGACCCAGTACTTC. This sequence encodes CASSFWGQGETQYF.

J is TRBJ2-7 and V is TRBV5-1, with a weak D call TRBD2 (6 bases). Germline V gives CDR1 SGHRS, CDR2 YFSETQ. This CDR3 is built from 14 residues. V was pared by 0 bases and J by 5 bases, with 12 bases between. The CDR3 reads CASSLGYGGNEQYF. The CDR3 bases are TGCGCCAGCAGCTTGGGTTACGGCGGGAACGAGCAGTACTTC.

The chain carries TRBV2 and TRBJ2-1; 13 bases map to TRBD2. CDR1 SNHLY and CDR2 FYNNEI come from the germline V gene. This CDR3 is built from 16 residues. Unmatched junction bases numbered 11, after V lost 8 bases and J lost 7 bases. The CDR3, as DNA: TGTGCCAGCCCACCAGAACTAGCGGGAGGGAGGAATGAGCAGTTCTTC. This translates into CASPPELAGGRNEQFF.

This CDR3 is CASSRLVAGGAHEQFF. As DNA, the CDR3 is TGTGCCAGCAGCCGGCTAGTAGCGGGTGGGGCCCATGAGCAGTTCTTC. This rearrangement joins TRBV7-2 to TRBJ2-1; 7 nucleotides agree with TRBD2. Trimming cost V 5 bases and J 8 bases; bases outside gene matches: 15. There are 16 residues in the CDR3. The germline gives CDR1 SGHTA, CDR2 FQGNSA.

V usage is TRBV5-4 and J usage is TRBJ1-1; the D gene is possibly TRBD1 (5 bases). CDR1 is SGHNT, CDR2 YYREEE, per germline (reference sequence). This CDR3 has 15 residues. Trimming left V 2 bases short and J 0 bases short, with 11 bases between. CDR3: CASSFSTGLNTEAFF. The CDR3 DNA reads as TGTGCCAGCAGCTTTTCAACAGGTCTGAACACTGAAGCTTTCTTT.

The CDR3 loop reads CASMGGHLVYSNQPQHF. The CDR3 DNA sequence: TGTGCCAGCATGGGGGGACACTTAGTTTATAGCAATCAGCCCCAGCATTTT. V usage is TRBV21-1 and J usage is TRBJ1-5. TRBV21-1 is listed as a pseudogene. CDR3 length: 17 amino acids.

Here the CDR3 reads CASIQREVDTQYF. CDR3 bases: TGTGCCAGCATCCAGCGGGAGGTAGATACGCAGTATTTT. The chain employs TRBV2 and TRBJ2-3; 9 positions agree with TRBD2. V lost 7 bases, J lost 5 bases, and 4 bases stayed unmatched. CDR1 is SNHLY, CDR2 FYNNEI, per germline. The CDR3 is made up of 13 amino acids.

V and J are TRBV4-3 and TRBJ2-2; D possibly corresponds to TRBD1 (5 bases). The CDR3 loop spans 16 amino acids. Germline loops: CDR1 LGHNA, CDR2 YSLEER. Trimming shortened V by 7 bases and J by 0 bases, and 15 bases separated the two germline ends. CDR3 residues: CASTKVRGPNTGELFF. CDR3 DNA: TGCGCCAGCACGAAGGTTAGGGGCCCGAACACCGGGGAGCTGTTTTTT.

The chain links TRBV11-1 to TRBJ1-5; no definite D call. V was shortened by 2 bases and J by 2 bases, with 4 bases between the two germline ends. Germline V gene sequence: CDR1 SGHAT, CDR2 FQDESV (reference sequence). The CDR3 runs 13 residues. In DNA form, the CDR3 reads TGTGCCAGCAGCTTAAACGGCAATCAGCCCCAGCATTTT. Translating it yields CASSLNGNQPQHF.

The chain couples TRBV19 to TRBJ2-5; weak D call: TRBD2 (6 bases). V was clipped by 6 bases and J by 5 bases, with 16 bases between them. The length of the CDR3 is 14 residues. Germline-derived CDR1 and CDR2 are LNHDA and SQIVND (reference sequence). The CDR3 nucleotides are TGTGCCAGTAGGTCTGAGGCAGGGAGGGAGACCCAGTACTTC. Translation: CASRSEAGRETQYF.